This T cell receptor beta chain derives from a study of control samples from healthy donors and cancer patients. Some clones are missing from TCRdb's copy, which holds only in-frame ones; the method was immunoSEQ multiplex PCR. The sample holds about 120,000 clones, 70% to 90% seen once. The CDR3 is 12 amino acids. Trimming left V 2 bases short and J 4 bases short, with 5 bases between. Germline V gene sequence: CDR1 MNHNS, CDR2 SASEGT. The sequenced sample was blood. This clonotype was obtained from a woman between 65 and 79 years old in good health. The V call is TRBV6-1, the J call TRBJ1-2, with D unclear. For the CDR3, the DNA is TGTGCCAGCAGTGAATTCGGCTATGGCTACACCTTC. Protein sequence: CASSEFGYGYTF.